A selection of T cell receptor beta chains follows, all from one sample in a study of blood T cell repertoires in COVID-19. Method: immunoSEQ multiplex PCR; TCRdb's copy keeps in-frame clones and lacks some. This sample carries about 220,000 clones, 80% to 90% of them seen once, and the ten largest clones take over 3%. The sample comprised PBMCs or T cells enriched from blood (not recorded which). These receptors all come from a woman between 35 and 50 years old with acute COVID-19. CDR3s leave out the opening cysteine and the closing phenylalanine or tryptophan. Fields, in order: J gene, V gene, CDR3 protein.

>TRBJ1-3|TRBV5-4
ASSLAGGLSGNTIY
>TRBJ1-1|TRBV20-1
SALPGFEAF
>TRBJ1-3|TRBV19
ASSRAQGSGSGNTIY
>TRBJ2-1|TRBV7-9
ASSYGQNYNEQF
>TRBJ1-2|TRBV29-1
SVEGTGGDSNYGYT
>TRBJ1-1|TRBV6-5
ASSYRSDFGAEAF
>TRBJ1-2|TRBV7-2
ASAVGNNYGYT
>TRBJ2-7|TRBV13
ASSWGQGKVHEQY
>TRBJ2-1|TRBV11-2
ASSVGNEQF
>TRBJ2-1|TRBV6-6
ASSRPGTAKTEQF
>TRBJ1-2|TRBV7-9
ASSASGQGRLPYGYT
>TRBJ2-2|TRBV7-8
ASRKDTNTGELF
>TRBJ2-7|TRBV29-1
SVTSGGRTYEQY
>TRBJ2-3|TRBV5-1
ASSPDGRGTQY
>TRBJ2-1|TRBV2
ASSDRQGEEF
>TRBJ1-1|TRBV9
ASSVDGQGEFIWAEAF
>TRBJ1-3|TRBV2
ASRDTGYRGNTIY
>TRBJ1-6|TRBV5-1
ASSLASSLINSPLH
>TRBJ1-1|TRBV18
ASSPKTGTEAF
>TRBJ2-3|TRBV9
ASSVASGTGVGTDTQY
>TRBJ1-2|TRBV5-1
ASSSSQGADGYT
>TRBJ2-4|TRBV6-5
ASSSERIQY
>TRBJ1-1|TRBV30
AWSVQRTGGFNTEAF
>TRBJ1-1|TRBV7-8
ASSFLGFGENTEAF
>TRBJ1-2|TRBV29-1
SVEGAAFNNYGYT
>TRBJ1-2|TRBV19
ASSTRGTPGGYT
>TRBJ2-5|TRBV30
AWSVGGQETQY
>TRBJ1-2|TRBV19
ASIGWGSTGNRGGYT
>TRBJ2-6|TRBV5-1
ASSSEFSRQGKSWGANVLT
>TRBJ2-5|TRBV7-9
ASSRAGGPETQY
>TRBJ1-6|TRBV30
AWGRTGNSPLH
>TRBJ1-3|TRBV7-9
ASSHGQGRNTIY
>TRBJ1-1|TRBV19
ASGQGRNTEAF
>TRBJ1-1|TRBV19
ASSDRRRPEAF
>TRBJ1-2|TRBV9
ASSVVQTPGNGYT
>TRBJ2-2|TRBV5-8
ASSLELRTVNTGELF
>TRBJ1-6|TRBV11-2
ASRSTNSPLH
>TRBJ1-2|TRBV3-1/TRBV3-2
ASSQDRNYGYT
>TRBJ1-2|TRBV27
ASSSRVGHNYGYT
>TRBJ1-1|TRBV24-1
ATSVGNRAF
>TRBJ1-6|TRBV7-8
ASSSRQAPNSPLH
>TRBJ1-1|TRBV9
ASSVGAVSVEAF
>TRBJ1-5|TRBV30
AWTGTVNQPQH
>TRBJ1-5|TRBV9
ASSVGQSNQPQH
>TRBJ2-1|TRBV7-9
ASSRTQRLHNEQF
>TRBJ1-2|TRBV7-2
ASSAQRQVNGYT
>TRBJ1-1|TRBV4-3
ASSQDSGAVRTEAF
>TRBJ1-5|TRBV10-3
AISESVQIYQPQH
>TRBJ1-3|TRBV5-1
ASSLNRAGNTIY
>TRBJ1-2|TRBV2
ASSEEQGVYGYT
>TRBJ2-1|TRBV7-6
ASSFPGQGSDEQF